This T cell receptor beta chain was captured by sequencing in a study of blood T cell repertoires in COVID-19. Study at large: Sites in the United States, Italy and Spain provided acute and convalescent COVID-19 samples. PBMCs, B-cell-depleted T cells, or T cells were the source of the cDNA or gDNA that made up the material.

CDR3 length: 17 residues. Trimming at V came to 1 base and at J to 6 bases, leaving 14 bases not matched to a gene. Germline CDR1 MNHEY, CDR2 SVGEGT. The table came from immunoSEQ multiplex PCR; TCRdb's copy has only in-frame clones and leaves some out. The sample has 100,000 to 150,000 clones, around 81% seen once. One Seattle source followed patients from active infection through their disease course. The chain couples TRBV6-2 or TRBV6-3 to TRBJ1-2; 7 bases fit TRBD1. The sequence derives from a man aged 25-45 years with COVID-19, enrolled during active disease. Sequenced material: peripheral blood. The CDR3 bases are TGTGCCAGCAGTTACTTTGGGACAGCCCGATGGGAGGATGGCTACACCTTC. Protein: CASSYFGTARWEDGYTF.